These 30 T cell receptor beta chains originate from one sample sequenced in a study of blood T cell repertoires in COVID-19. TCRdb's copy holds only in-frame clones and misses some; the assay was immunoSEQ multiplex PCR. Among about 110,000 clones listed, roughly 85% were seen once. Sequencing used peripheral blood. Receptors originate from a human donor in a cohort sampled during active COVID-19.

This sequence joins TRBV7-9 and TRBJ2-2, with 9 nucleotides matching TRBD1. V trimming: 1 base; J trimming: 3 bases; junction bases outside the gene matches: 0. The CDR3 consists of 15 residues. Germline values: CDR1 SEHNR, CDR2 FQNEAQ (reference sequence). In nucleotides, the CDR3 is TGTGCCAGCAGCTTAGGGACAGGGGACACCGGGGAGCTGTTTTTT. Residues: CASSLGTGDTGELFF.

V and J are TRBV7-9 and TRBJ1-1, with no clear D. This CDR3 region has 14 residues. The V end was cut by 0 bases, the J end by 1 base, with 6 bases between. Germline V gene lookup returns CDR1 SEHNR and CDR2 FQNEAQ (reference sequence). This chain's CDR3 is CASSLAAGNTEAFF. In nucleotides, the CDR3 is TGTGCCAGCAGCTTAGCAGCGGGGAACACTGAAGCTTTCTTT.

Notes on this clone: The DNA is left out, because the CDR3 cannot be placed on it with certainty; the CDR3 is given as TCRdb lists it. J is TRBJ2-1 and V is TRBV21-1; the table assigns TRBD1, which was not confirmed against the DNA. TRBV21-1 is shown as a pseudogene. Termini included, the CDR3 measures 17 amino acids. CDR3: CASSKAWAQGNTDEQFF.

CDR3 in DNA: TGTGCCAGCAGTTTTGCCAGTCCCTACGAGCAGTACTTC. Amino acid sequence: CASSFASPYEQYF. The gene calls are TRBV27 and TRBJ2-7; D is uncertain. The CDR3 is made up of 13 amino acids. The germline gives CDR1 MNHEY, CDR2 SMNVEV (reference sequence). Trimming stripped 3 bases from V and 2 bases from J, with 8 bases between.

V and J are TRBV7-3 and TRBJ1-2; 12 positions match TRBD1. Germline trimming cut 5 bases from V and 8 bases from J; bases unmatched to any gene: 3. In germline, CDR1 is SGHTA, CDR2 FQGTGA. The CDR3 is 13 residues long. This CDR3 reads CASSGTGGRGYTF. CDR3 DNA: TGTGCCAGCAGCGGGACAGGGGGCCGGGGCTACACCTTC.

V and J are TRBV6-5 and TRBJ1-6; maybe TRBD1 (6 bases). The CDR3 consists of 15 residues. Trimming removed 6 bases from V and 5 bases from J, with 14 bases in between. Germline CDR1 MNHEY, CDR2 SVGAGI. The CDR3 loop reads CASSPPQGHNSPLHF. The DNA for the CDR3 is TGTGCCAGCAGCCCCCCGCAGGGGCATAATTCACCCCTCCACTTT.

The J gene is TRBJ1-2, the V gene TRBV6-5; 9 positions match TRBD1. Germline CDR1 and CDR2: MNHEY and SVGAGI. With V trimmed by 2 bases and J by 8 bases, 6 bases remained unmatched. The CDR3 is 14 residues long. As DNA, the CDR3 is TGTGCCAGCAGTTACGACGGGACAGGGCGAGGCTACACCTTC. Translating gives CASSYDGTGRGYTF.

The CDR3 DNA follows: TGTGCCAGCAGTTATTGGCAGGGAGGAGAAAAACTGTTTTTT. It is translated as CASSYWQGGEKLFF. The V call is TRBV6-5, the J call TRBJ1-4, with a weak D call TRBD1 (5 bases). CDR1 is MNHEY, CDR2 SVGAGI, per germline. This CDR3 is 14 amino acids long. V was clipped by 3 bases and J by 8 bases, with 13 bases between them.

The chain links TRBV19 to TRBJ2-6; the D gene is possibly TRBD1 (6 bases). This CDR3 comprises 17 residues. Germline assignment: CDR1 LNHDA and CDR2 SQIVND (reference sequence). The V gene lost 6 bases and the J gene lost 0 bases, with 15 bases spanning the gap. In DNA form, the CDR3 reads TGTGCCAGTAGATCGGACAGAATTGGCTCTGGGGCCAACGTCCTGACTTTC. Residues: CASRSDRIGSGANVLTF.

This sequence joins TRBV2 and TRBJ2-3; TRBD2 matches 13 bases. The V gene end was trimmed by 6 bases and the J gene end by 10 bases; junction bases not matched to a gene: 10. Germline V gene lookup returns CDR1 SNHLY and CDR2 FYNNEI. The CDR3 is 15 amino acids. The CDR3 region is CASSLPGTSGTPQYF. The CDR3 coding sequence is TGTGCCAGCAGCCTCCCTGGGACTAGCGGGACTCCGCAGTATTTT.

This chain connects TRBV7-6 to TRBJ1-1; TRBD1 aligns across 8 bases. CDR1 is SGHVS and CDR2 is FNYEAQ in the germline V gene. V lost 5 bases, J lost 2 bases, and 16 bases stayed unmatched. The length of the CDR3 is 18 residues. The CDR3 sequence: CASSTIPTGDGFNTEAFF. The CDR3 bases are TGTGCCAGCAGCACAATCCCGACAGGGGACGGGTTCAACACTGAAGCTTTCTTT. Complete variable domain (other parts from reference TRBV7-6 and TRBJ1-1): GAGVSQSPRYKVTKRGQDVALRCDPISGHVSLYWYRQALGQGPEFLTYFNYEAQQDKSGLPNDRFSAERPEGSISTLTIQRTEQRDSAMYRCASSTIPTGDGFNTEAFFGQGTRLTVV.

The V gene is TRBV11-2, the J gene TRBJ2-5; D possibly corresponds to TRBD2 (7 bases). V dropped 8 bases and J dropped 2 bases, with 12 bases sitting between them. The CDR3 is 13 amino acids. CDR1 SGHAT and CDR2 FQNNGV come from the germline V gene. DNA of the CDR3: TGTGCCAGCGGGGGGGGCCCGCAAGAGACCCAGTACTTC. Its protein product is CASGGGPQETQYF. The complete variable domain, with remaining parts taken from reference TRBV11-2 and TRBJ2-5, reads EAGVAQSPRYKIIEKRQSVAFWCNPISGHATLYWYQQILGQGPKLLIQFQNNGVVDDSQLPKDRFSAERLKGVDSTLKIQPAKLEDSAVYLCASGGGPQETQYFGPGTRLLVL.

This clone has just a few counts. The rearrangement joins TRBV7-9 to TRBJ2-4, with 9 nucleotides matching TRBD2. CDR1 SEHNR and CDR2 FQNEAQ come from the germline V gene (reference sequence). The CDR3 loop spans 15 amino acids. The trim removed 5 bases at V and 5 bases at J, leaving 7 bases unmatched. CDR3: CASSPVAGDQNIQYF. CDR3 bases: TGTGCCAGCAGCCCCGTAGCGGGAGACCAAAACATTCAGTACTTC.

On this clone: The sample has other DNA sequences that encode this CDR3 too. The V gene is TRBV19, the J gene TRBJ1-1; TRBD1 agrees at 8 bases. The CDR3 totals 14 residues. Per germline, CDR1 LNHDA and CDR2 SQIVND (reference sequence). V was pared by 0 bases and J by 4 bases, with 1 base of the junction left unmatched. The CDR3 region is CASSIDRGPTEAFF. CDR3 sequence (DNA): TGTGCCAGTAGTATAGACAGGGGGCCCACTGAAGCTTTCTTT.

A few counts support this clone. The chain couples TRBV28 to TRBJ2-7; D is possibly TRBD2 (5 bases). The CDR3 loop spans 12 amino acids. In germline, CDR1 is MDHEN, CDR2 SYDVKM. V was cut by 7 bases and J by 1 base, with 8 bases left in between. The CDR3 sequence: CASKTGSYEQYF. CDR3 DNA sequence: TGTGCCAGCAAGACGGGATCCTACGAGCAGTACTTC.

V gene TRBV19 combines with J gene TRBJ1-1, with 7 positions matching TRBD1. This CDR3 is 12 amino acids long. Germline V lookup: CDR1 LNHDA, CDR2 SQIVND (reference sequence). With V trimmed by 8 bases and J by 7 bases, 7 bases remained unmatched. Here the CDR3 reads CASRQGFFEAFF. The CDR3 DNA reads as TGTGCCAGTCGACAGGGCTTCTTTGAAGCTTTCTTT.

The V call is TRBV5-1, the J call TRBJ2-5, with 9 bases aligning to TRBD2. The CDR3 has 13 residues. CDR1 and CDR2 from the germline V gene are SGHRS and YFSETQ. The junction had 4 bases not matched to a gene; V was cut back by 6 bases and J by 4 bases. DNA for the CDR3: TGCGCCAGCAACCTAGCGGGATCAGAGACCCAGTACTTC. This gives the protein CASNLAGSETQYF.

The V gene is TRBV5-4, the J gene TRBJ1-4; 7 nucleotides agree with TRBD1. The trim removed 4 bases at V and 0 bases at J, leaving 3 bases unmatched. From germline, CDR1 is SGHNT and CDR2 YYREEE (reference sequence). The CDR3 has 15 residues. DNA of the CDR3: TGTGCCAGCAGCCCTGGACAGGCAACTAATGAAAAACTGTTTTTT. Its translation: CASSPGQATNEKLFF.

V gene TRBV9 combines with J gene TRBJ2-2; D is uncertain. Between the trimmed V and J ends, which lost 4 bases and 5 bases, there was a span of 15 bases. Germline CDR1 is SGDLS and CDR2 is YYNGEE. There are 15 residues in the CDR3. The CDR3 nucleotides are TGTGCCAGCAGCCCCATTCGACTTTGGACCGGGGAGCTGTTTTTT. Residues: CASSPIRLWTGELFF.

V and J are TRBV29-1 and TRBJ2-7; 9 bases agree with TRBD1. CDR3 length: 13 residues. CDR1 and CDR2 (germline): SQVTM, ANQGSEA. J was trimmed by 7 bases and V by 3 bases; bases with no gene match: 7. The CDR3 region is CSVDWTGVGEQYF. The CDR3 region has the DNA TGCAGCGTTGACTGGACAGGGGTGGGTGAGCAGTACTTC.

The chain carries TRBV15 and TRBJ1-4; tentatively, D is TRBD1 (5 bases). V gave up 0 bases and J gave up 7 bases, with 12 bases separating them. This CDR3 comprises 15 residues. Germline values: CDR1 LNHNV, CDR2 YYDKDF (reference sequence). The CDR3 DNA follows: TGTGCCACCAGCAGAGATAAAGGGGAGGTTGAAAAACTGTTTTTT. It translates to CATSRDKGEVEKLFF.

This sequence joins TRBV5-5 and TRBJ1-2; a possible D gene is TRBD1 (6 bases). Trimming pared 0 bases from V and 2 bases from J, leaving 8 bases between. The CDR3 is 14 residues long. CDR1 and CDR2 (germline): SGHKS, YYEKEE (reference sequence). CDR3 region: CASSLGQGNYGYTF. The CDR3 bases are TGTGCCAGCAGCTTGGGTCAGGGGAACTATGGCTACACCTTC.

The chain recombines TRBV19 with TRBJ1-2, with 8 bases matching TRBD1. The trim removed 5 bases at V and 2 bases at J, leaving 4 bases unmatched. Germline CDR1 LNHDA, CDR2 SQIVND (reference sequence). The CDR3 runs to 14 residues. The CDR3 loop reads CASSGRQGNYGYTF. CDR3 DNA sequence: TGTGCCAGTAGTGGGAGACAGGGGAACTATGGCTACACCTTC.

The rearrangement uses TRBV24-1 and TRBJ1-5; D unclear. Germline CDR1 reads KGHDR; CDR2 reads SFDVKD. This CDR3 has 16 amino acids. V was clipped by 2 bases and J by 1 base, with 11 bases between them. CDR3 residues: CATSDSGSGSNQPQHF. For the CDR3, the DNA is TGTGCCACCAGTGATTCCGGGTCTGGGAGCAATCAGCCCCAGCATTTT.

This clone was recorded a few times. The chain couples TRBV14 to TRBJ1-6; TRBD1 is a possible D gene (5 bases). The CDR3 length is 13 residues. V was cut by 0 bases and J by 14 bases, with 11 bases left in between. CDR1 SGHDN and CDR2 FVKESK come from the germline V gene. The CDR3 DNA reads as TGTGCCAGCAGCCAAGAGGGGGGGATGGCCCTCCACTTT. Amino acid sequence: CASSQEGGMALHF. The full variable domain, rest sourced from reference TRBV14 and TRBJ1-6, is EAGVTQFPSHSVIEKGQTVTLRCDPISGHDNLYWYRRVMGKEIKFLLHFVKESKQDESGMPNNRFLAERTGGTYSTLKVQPAELEDSGVYFCASSQEGGMALHFGNGTRLTVT.

The chain joins TRBV10-3 to TRBJ1-1; a possible D gene is TRBD1 (6 bases). CDR3 length equals 14 residues. In germline, CDR1 is ENHRY, CDR2 SYGVKD. Trimming stripped 3 bases from V and 4 bases from J, with 12 bases between. CDR3 residues: CAISEQGVGTEAFF. The CDR3 DNA is TGTGCCATCAGTGAACAGGGTGTGGGCACTGAAGCTTTCTTT.

CDR3 nucleotides: TGCAGCGCCCCCGACAGCCGCTATGGCTACACCTTC. Translated: CSAPDSRYGYTF. The V and J genes are TRBV29-1 and TRBJ1-2; TRBD1 is a possible D gene (5 bases). This CDR3 comprises 12 residues. Germline CDR1 is SQVTM and CDR2 is ANQGSEA. Trimming shortened V by 7 bases and J by 4 bases, and 13 bases separated the two germline ends.

CDR3: CASSFRVGLAKNIQYF. For the CDR3, the DNA is TGTGCCAGCAGTTTTCGAGTGGGCCTAGCCAAAAACATTCAGTACTTC. The chain is built from TRBV27 and TRBJ2-4, with D uncertain. The CDR3 consists of 16 residues. The V end was cut by 3 bases, the J end by 0 bases, with 12 bases between. Germline V gene lookup returns CDR1 MNHEY and CDR2 SMNVEV (reference sequence).

Points on this clone: This sample also contains other DNA sequences that code for the same CDR3. This chain uses TRBV3-1 (or the pseudogene TRBV3-2) with TRBJ1-5; D is perhaps TRBD1 (5 bases). The CDR3 loop spans 13 amino acids. Germline CDR1 LGHDT, CDR2 YNNKEL (reference sequence). The V gene lost 5 bases and the J gene lost 3 bases, with 8 bases spanning the gap. The CDR3 sequence: CASSRGDNQPQHF. For the CDR3, the DNA is TGTGCCAGCAGCAGGGGTGACAATCAGCCCCAGCATTTT.

V usage is TRBV28 and J usage is TRBJ2-5; 10 bases fit TRBD1. CDR3 length equals 14 residues. Per the germline V gene, CDR1 is MDHEN and CDR2 is SYDVKM. J was trimmed by 4 bases and V by 6 bases; bases with no gene match: 5. The CDR3 is CASRGQGRGETQYF. DNA for the CDR3: TGTGCCAGCAGGGGACAGGGGCGAGGAGAGACCCAGTACTTC. The complete variable domain, with remaining parts taken from reference TRBV28 and TRBJ2-5, reads DVKVTQSSRYLVKRTGEKVFLECVQDMDHENMFWYRQDPGLGLRLIYFSYDVKMKEKGDIPEGYSVSREKKERFSLILESASTNQTSMYLCASRGQGRGETQYFGPGTRLLVL.